Presented here are 30 T cell receptor beta chains from one specimen sequenced in a study of cytomegalovirus exposure and HLA in healthy donors. With 60 Vbeta and 13 Jbeta primers, the PCR was carried out. Here immunoSEQ multiplex PCR was the method, and the copy in TCRdb shows in-frame clones only, minus some. The sample gives 150,000 to 200,000 clones, around 78% of which show up once; 1.5% to 2% is in the top ten. The material sequenced was PBMCs. These receptors were obtained from a man between 25 and 39 years old in good health and CMV-seronegative.

The J gene is TRBJ1-1, the V gene TRBV6-6; 11 bases map to TRBD1. V trimming: 6 bases; J trimming: 5 bases; junction bases outside the gene matches: 8. The CDR3 has 15 amino acids. CDR1 MNHNY and CDR2 SVGAGI come from the germline V gene (reference sequence). CDR3 DNA sequence: TGTGCCAGCAGGAAGGACAGGGGGCTTAGAACTGAAGCTTTCTTT. Residues: CASRKDRGLRTEAFF.

This rearrangement joins TRBV5-4 to TRBJ2-2; 10 bases map to TRBD1. Germline CDR1 SGHNT, CDR2 YYREEE (reference sequence). The V and J ends lost 4 bases and 4 bases, in that order; junction bases with no gene match: 4. The CDR3 spans 15 residues. This chain's CDR3 is CASSPGQGPTGELFF. The CDR3 nucleotides are TGTGCCAGCAGCCCGGGACAGGGGCCCACCGGGGAGCTGTTTTTT.

V and J are TRBV2 and TRBJ2-7; 8 nucleotides agree with TRBD1. V gave up 8 bases and J gave up 6 bases; unmatched junction bases: 15. Germline loops: CDR1 SNHLY, CDR2 FYNNEI. CDR3 length: 15 amino acids. Here the CDR3 reads CASVIMGQESREQYF. The CDR3 bases are TGTGCCAGCGTTATAATGGGACAGGAATCCCGCGAGCAGTACTTC.

The CDR3: CASSLASGGRSGEQFF. The DNA for the CDR3 is TGTGCCAGCAGCTTAGCCTCTGGCGGGAGGTCGGGTGAGCAGTTCTTC. J is TRBJ2-1 and V is TRBV7-3; the match to TRBD2 covers 8 bases. CDR3 length: 16 amino acids. Trimming removed 2 bases from V and 9 bases from J; junction bases left unmatched: 12. Germline CDR1 SGHTA, CDR2 FQGTGA.

The chain recombines TRBV2 with TRBJ1-5; D may be TRBD1 (6 bases). The CDR3 extends over 16 amino acids. Between the trimmed V and J ends, which lost 6 bases and 1 base, there was a span of 16 bases. The V gene's germline CDR1 is SNHLY and CDR2 FYNNEI. The CDR3 DNA reads TGTGCCAGCAGGGGAACAGGGCACGGCAGCAATCAGCCCCAGCATTTT. As protein: CASRGTGHGSNQPQHF.

This chain connects TRBV2 to TRBJ1-2, with D possibly being TRBD1 (5 bases). This CDR3 has 12 amino acids. Germline-derived CDR1 and CDR2 are SNHLY and FYNNEI. The V end was cut by 3 bases, the J end by 8 bases, with 10 bases between. CDR3 nucleotide sequence: TGTGCCAGCAGTGAGTCAGGGAAAGGCTACACCTTC. Protein sequence: CASSESGKGYTF.

The chain uses TRBV25-1 and TRBJ1-1, with D perhaps matching TRBD1 (6 bases). The V end was cut by 1 base, the J end by 1 base, with 7 bases between. Germline CDR1 is MGHDK and CDR2 is SYGVNS. This CDR3 is 14 amino acids long. The CDR3 DNA sequence: TGTGCCAGCAGTGAATTGGACAGGAACACTGAAGCTTTCTTT. It encodes CASSELDRNTEAFF.

The chain employs TRBV7-9 and TRBJ1-1, with 7 bases matching TRBD1. The CDR3 covers 15 residues. Germline values: CDR1 SEHNR, CDR2 FQNEAQ (reference sequence). Trimming at V came to 1 base and at J to 1 base, leaving 3 bases not matched to a gene. The CDR3 nucleotides read TGTGCCAGCAGCTTAGGCGACAGGGAGAACACTGAAGCTTTCTTT. Residues: CASSLGDRENTEAFF.

The chain links TRBV18 to TRBJ2-6, with D maybe TRBD1 (5 bases). Germline V gives CDR1 KGHSH, CDR2 LQKENI. The CDR3 extends over 15 amino acids. Trimming took 6 bases from V and 0 from J, leaving 9 bases between them. The CDR3 loop is CASSPDSSGANVLTF. CDR3 in DNA: TGTGCCAGCTCGCCCGACAGCTCTGGGGCCAACGTCCTGACTTTC.

This clone was picked up one time. This chain joins TRBV11-1 and TRBJ2-2, with TRBD2 as a possible D gene (6 bases). The V gene lost 2 bases and the J gene lost 9 bases, with 16 bases spanning the gap. Germline V gene sequence: CDR1 SGHAT, CDR2 FQDESV (reference sequence). This CDR3 is 15 amino acids long. CDR3 loop: CASSLRSWGVRELFF. CDR3 bases: TGTGCCAGCAGCTTAAGGTCGTGGGGGGTAAGGGAGCTGTTTTTT.

The chain carries TRBV10-3 and TRBJ1-1, with D uncertain. Germline assignment: CDR1 ENHRY and CDR2 SYGVKD. This CDR3 is 14 amino acids long. V was trimmed by 3 bases and J by 2 bases, leaving 10 bases between them. The CDR3 DNA sequence: TGTGCCATCAGTGAAACAGAAAAAAACACTGAAGCTTTCTTT. Translating gives CAISETEKNTEAFF.

The rearrangement uses TRBV4-1 and TRBJ1-5; TRBD1 aligns across 7 bases. V lost 4 bases and J lost 3; bases outside the gene matches: 9. Per germline, CDR1 MGHRA and CDR2 YSYEKL. The CDR3 is 16 residues long. This CDR3 is CASSLFLQGTNQPQHF. The DNA of the CDR3 is TGCGCCAGCAGCCTCTTTTTACAGGGGACCAATCAGCCCCAGCATTTT.

The chain links TRBV7-9 to TRBJ2-1; D gene unclear. Germline V gives CDR1 SEHNR, CDR2 FQNEAQ (reference sequence). CDR3 length equals 12 residues. Trimming took 3 bases from V and 7 from J, leaving 7 bases between them. The CDR3 reads CASSFGENEQFF. CDR3 bases: TGTGCCAGCAGCTTCGGTGAGAATGAGCAGTTCTTC.

The CDR3 nucleotides read TGTGCCAGCAGCCCCGGACTAGAGGCGCAGTACTTC. Translation: CASSPGLEAQYF. The V call is TRBV27, the J call TRBJ2-7, with 7 bases that match TRBD2. CDR1 MNHEY and CDR2 SMNVEV come from the germline V gene (reference sequence). The CDR3 contains 12 residues. The V segment lost 6 bases and the J segment 9 bases; nucleotides outside the gene matches: 8.

The sample holds a few counts of this clone. This chain joins TRBV18 and TRBJ1-1, with a tentative D call TRBD1 (5 bases). Between the trimmed V and J ends, which lost 3 bases and 8 bases, there was a span of 16 bases. The CDR3 is 14 residues long. CDR1 KGHSH and CDR2 LQKENI come from the germline V gene. The CDR3 sequence is CASSPIDSSKEAFF. CDR3 sequence (DNA): TGTGCCAGCTCACCGATCGACAGCTCTAAAGAAGCTTTCTTT.

This clone was observed a few times. This sample also contains other DNA sequences that code for the same CDR3. The CDR3 DNA sequence: TGTGCCAGCAGCTTGGTGGCGGACTATGGCTACACCTTC. This translates into CASSLVADYGYTF. V and J are TRBV5-6 and TRBJ1-2, with D unresolved. This CDR3 has 13 amino acids. Deletions cut 0 bases from V and 3 bases from J, with 6 bases between. The germline gives CDR1 SGHDT, CDR2 YYEEEE.

The rearrangement uses TRBV11-2 and TRBJ2-5, with D possibly being TRBD2 (5 bases). Trimming took 5 bases from V and 6 from J, leaving 19 bases between them. Germline V gene data show CDR1 as SGHAT and CDR2 as FQNNGV. The CDR3 extends over 15 amino acids. The CDR3 loop reads CASSAPGVGLKTQYF. CDR3 nucleotide sequence: TGTGCCAGCAGCGCCCCCGGGGTTGGGTTAAAGACCCAGTACTTC.

The V call is TRBV5-1, the J call TRBJ1-1; D uncertain. Germline-derived CDR1 and CDR2 are SGHRS and YFSETQ. V was clipped by 0 bases and J by 4 bases, with 10 bases between them. The CDR3 sequence is 14 residues long. The CDR3 coding sequence is TGCGCCAGCAGCTTGGGGCAGAGGAGCACTGAAGCTTTCTTT. Translation: CASSLGQRSTEAFF.

The chain employs TRBV5-1 and TRBJ2-7; 10 positions agree with TRBD1. The germline gives CDR1 SGHRS, CDR2 YFSETQ. After removal of 2 bases from V and 7 bases from J, the junction contained 9 bases not matched to a gene. CDR3 size: 15 residues. The CDR3 reads CASSFTTGGLDEQYF. DNA of the CDR3: TGCGCCAGCAGCTTTACGACAGGGGGCCTCGATGAGCAGTACTTC. Drawing the rest from reference TRBV5-1 and TRBJ2-7, the complete variable domain is KAGVTQTPRYLIKTRGQQVTLSCSPISGHRSVSWYQQTPGQGLQFLFEYFSETQRNKGNFPGRFSGRQFSNSRSEMNVSTLELGDSALYLCASSFTTGGLDEQYFGPGTRLTVT.

The chain joins TRBV2 to TRBJ2-4; D may be TRBD2 (5 bases). Germline V gives CDR1 SNHLY, CDR2 FYNNEI. Trimming took off 0 bases at V and 0 bases at J, with 12 bases between the two ends. There are 17 residues in the CDR3. Here the CDR3 reads CASSEARGKLAKNIQYF. For the CDR3, the DNA is TGTGCCAGCAGTGAAGCGCGAGGGAAGCTAGCCAAAAACATTCAGTACTTC.

Ten or more counts support this clone. J is TRBJ2-5 and V is TRBV6-6; D ambiguous. This CDR3 has 12 residues. Germline V gene lookup returns CDR1 MNHNY and CDR2 SVGAGI (reference sequence). The V end was cut by 2 bases, the J end by 2 bases, with 3 bases between. CDR3 amino acids: CASSYEQETQYF. DNA for the CDR3: TGTGCCAGCAGTTACGAGCAAGAGACCCAGTACTTC.

The V call is TRBV28, the J call TRBJ1-5; D gene uncertain. V lost 5 bases and J 6 bases, leaving 11 bases between the germline ends. CDR3 length: 13 residues. Germline CDR1 reads MDHEN; CDR2 reads SYDVKM. The CDR3 DNA is TGTGCCAGCAGTGCCGAAGCTGGTCAGCCCCAGCATTTT. It specifies CASSAEAGQPQHF.

This chain connects TRBV5-6 to TRBJ2-7, with TRBD2 matching 9 bases. Trimming at V came to 3 bases and at J to 2 bases, leaving 6 bases not matched to a gene. Germline CDR1 and CDR2: SGHDT and YYEEEE. The CDR3 is 15 residues long. The CDR3, as DNA: TGTGCCAGCAGCTCTCCTAGCGGGGTGACCTACGAGCAGTACTTC. Translated, it gives CASSSPSGVTYEQYF. Drawing the rest from reference TRBV5-6 and TRBJ2-7, the complete variable domain is DAGVTQSPTHLIKTRGQQVTLRCSPKSGHDTVSWYQQALGQGPQFIFQYYEEEERQRGNFPDRFSGHQFPNYSSELNVNALLLGDSALYLCASSSPSGVTYEQYFGPGTRLTVT.

V and J are TRBV5-1 and TRBJ2-5; D remains ambiguous. Germline V CDR1 and CDR2: SGHRS, YFSETQ. Trimming removed 3 bases at V and 4 bases at J, with 10 bases between. The CDR3 length is 13 residues. The CDR3 DNA reads TGCGCCAGCAGCTCTAGGTTGGGAGAGACCCAGTACTTC. Translating gives CASSSRLGETQYF. The full variable domain, with the rest looked up from reference TRBV5-1 and TRBJ2-5, is KAGVTQTPRYLIKTRGQQVTLSCSPISGHRSVSWYQQTPGQGLQFLFEYFSETQRNKGNFPGRFSGRQFSNSRSEMNVSTLELGDSALYLCASSSRLGETQYFGPGTRLLVL.

The chain is built from TRBV5-6 and TRBJ2-5; D uncertain. The CDR3 spans 14 residues. Germline V gene lookup returns CDR1 SGHDT and CDR2 YYEEEE. Trimming removed 1 base at V and 1 base at J, with 8 bases between. The chain's CDR3 is CASSLMRTQETQYF. In nucleotides, the CDR3 is TGTGCCAGCAGCTTGATGCGCACCCAAGAGACCCAGTACTTC.

This chain uses TRBV4-1 with TRBJ2-3; the match to TRBD2 covers 12 bases. V shed 4 bases and J 1 base; nucleotides not matched to a gene: 3. This CDR3 region has 16 residues. Germline V gives CDR1 MGHRA, CDR2 YSYEKL. The CDR3 region is CASSPRLAGGTDTQYF. The CDR3 DNA sequence: TGCGCCAGCAGCCCCCGACTAGCGGGAGGCACAGATACGCAGTATTTT.

The chain is built from TRBV5-4 and TRBJ2-7; 13 nucleotides match TRBD2. Germline V CDR1 and CDR2: SGHNT, YYREEE (reference sequence). The CDR3 runs 16 residues. The trim removed 4 bases at V and 2 bases at J, leaving 6 bases unmatched. CDR3 bases: TGTGCCAGCAGCCCGGGACTAGCGGGAATTCCCTACGAGCAGTACTTC. Translation: CASSPGLAGIPYEQYF.

This chain links TRBV9 with TRBJ2-2; TRBD2 is a possible D gene (5 bases). This CDR3 has 15 residues. Germline CDR1 SGDLS, CDR2 YYNGEE. Trimming took off 0 bases at V and 0 bases at J, with 6 bases between the two ends. The CDR3 nucleotides read TGTGCCAGCAGCGTAGAAGCGGCGAACACCGGGGAGCTGTTTTTT. It specifies CASSVEAANTGELFF.

As regards this clone: Compared with germline, one end of the junction differs, possibly owing to a read error. The rearrangement uses TRBV2 and TRBJ2-5; D ambiguous. Looked up from germline, CDR1 is SNHLY and CDR2 is FYNNEI. The CDR3 loop spans 11 amino acids. The DNA for the CDR3 is TGTGCCAGCAATGAACTAGAGACCCAGTACTTC. This sequence encodes CASNELETQYF.

The gene calls are TRBV28 and TRBJ2-1; D call uncertain. The germline gives CDR1 MDHEN, CDR2 SYDVKM. This CDR3 is 13 amino acids long. V gave up 5 bases and J gave up 3 bases, with 8 bases separating them. This CDR3 reads CASSQLLYNEQFF. The CDR3 nucleotides read TGTGCCAGCAGTCAACTCCTCTACAATGAGCAGTTCTTC.